This TCR beta chain was captured by sequencing in a study of blood T cell repertoires in COVID-19. Overall study: Samples of COVID-19 (acute and convalescent) were obtained from the United States, Italy and Spain. From T cells, B-cell-depleted T cells, or PBMCs came the material, which was cDNA or gDNA.

In the study's own analysis: Nucleated cell counts were estimated from reference gene primer amplification. Repertoires were generated with immunoSEQ multiplex PCR, while TCRdb's copy carries only in-frame clones and drops some. That table furnishes V, J and clone size, whereas the DNA furnished D and trimming. Among approximately 94,000 clones listed, about 86% were seen once. V was pared by 2 bases and J by 0 bases, with 2 bases of the junction left unmatched. Germline V gives CDR1 KGHSH, CDR2 LQKENI. This CDR3 comprises 17 residues. This clone was picked up one time. The specimen was peripheral blood. The receptor was derived from a human donor in a cohort sampled during active COVID-19. This chain links TRBV18 with TRBJ2-1, with TRBD2 matching 12 bases. In DNA, the CDR3 is TGTGCCAGCTCACCAAGACTAGCGGGGGTCTCCTACAATGAGCAGTTCTTC. It translates to CASSPRLAGVSYNEQFF.